The clone carrying this T cell receptor (beta chain) was seen only once. Its matching antigen is unknown. Lysates of CMV-infected fibroblasts at approximately 10 ug/mL stimulated these cells. Sorting of responding CD4+ T cells relied on upregulated CD40 ligand together with CD69. This record belongs to a study of persistence of HIV-infected CD4 T cells. Sequencing used immunoSEQ version 4 in survey mode. The data were produced by immunoSEQ multiplex PCR, yet TCRdb's version contains in-frame clones alone and is incomplete. The sample lists some 16,000 clones, approximately 65% occurring once. The study, taken as a whole, reports: Antigen-responding cells were enriched for degenerate expanded CDR3beta sequences. Rare CMV-responding cells carrying HIV-1 proviruses were not analyzed separately for TCR.

The sample here was CD4+ T cells sorted from PBMCs after roughly 18-hour stimulation, taken from a patient who received antiretroviral therapy. This receptor was identified in an adult woman with HIV who was CMV-seropositive.

CDR3 sequence: CASSHPTNTEAFF. The CDR3 DNA reads as TGTGCCAGCAGTCATCCAACGAACACTGAAGCTTTCTTT. J is TRBJ1-1 and V is TRBV6-2 or TRBV6-3; D gene unclear. CDR3 length: 13 residues. With 5 bases removed from V and 1 base from J, the gap between germline ends came to 8 bases. Germline CDR1 MNHEY, CDR2 SVGEGT.